The rows below give T cell receptor beta chains drawn from one sample of a study of blood T cell repertoires in COVID-19. The data were produced by immunoSEQ multiplex PCR, yet TCRdb's version contains in-frame clones alone and is incomplete. The data show 90,000 or so clones, roughly 89% seen once. The sample consisted of peripheral blood. The source of these receptors is a woman of 80 years or more with active COVID-19. Both conserved end residues are part of each CDR3. Each record gives: clone size, D gene, J gene, V gene, CDR3 DNA, CDR3 protein. The D gene is left open where the match is weak. The listing skips clone size in some rows; elsewhere it reads once, few, many or a size class.

NA	NA	TRBJ1-1	TRBV28	TGTGCCAGCAGAAGACAGTTCGGCCGCGGCACTGAAGCTTTCTTT	CASRRQFGRGTEAFF
NA	NA	TRBJ2-7	TRBV5-1	TGCGCCAGCAGCTTGAATACAGTAGGCTACGAGCAGTACTTC	CASSLNTVGYEQYF
NA	NA	TRBJ2-6	TRBV7-2	TGTGCCAGCAGCTCCCTCGGTCCAATCTCTGGGGCCAACGTCCTGACTTTC	CASSSLGPISGANVLTF
NA	NA	TRBJ1-1	TRBV19	TGTGCCAGTAGTTGGTTGGCAGTGAACACTGAAGCTTTCTTT	CASSWLAVNTEAFF
NA	TRBD2	TRBJ2-2	TRBV27	TGTGCCAGCAGTTATAGCGGGAGGGCCTTCAACACCGGGGAGCTGTTTTTT	CASSYSGRAFNTGELFF
NA	NA	TRBJ1-2	TRBV25-1	TGTGCCAGCAGTGAAAGGGGGGGCCGGTATGGCTACACCTTC	CASSERGGRYGYTF
NA	TRBD1	TRBJ2-2	TRBV19	TGTGCCAGTAGTATTCGCGGGACAGGGACCAACACCGGGGAGCTGTTTTTT	CASSIRGTGTNTGELFF
NA	NA	TRBJ2-5	TRBV5-1	TGCGCCAGTCATGGGGCAGCACAAGAGACCCAGTACTTC	CASHGAAQETQYF
NA	NA	TRBJ2-2	TRBV11-3	TGTGCCAGCAGCTTACGGGGGTCGGCCGGGGAGCTGTTTTTT	CASSLRGSAGELFF
NA	TRBD1	TRBJ1-6	TRBV10-3	TGTGCCATCAGTGAGCCCGGACAGGGTAGCTCACCCCTCCACTTT	CAISEPGQGSSPLHF
NA	TRBD1	TRBJ2-5	TRBV29-1	TGCAGCGCGGACAGGGGCGAATTGATAGGGACCCAGTACTTC	CSADRGELIGTQYF
NA	TRBD2	TRBJ2-7	TRBV5-6	TGTGCCAGCAGCTTGGGAAATTGGGGGCCGGGAGGGCCTTGGGAGCAGTACTTC	CASSLGNWGPGGPWEQYF
NA	TRBD2	TRBJ2-7	TRBV6-5	TGTGCCAGCAGGACGGGGGGGCTAACCTCCTACGAGCAGTACTTC	CASRTGGLTSYEQYF
NA	NA	TRBJ1-3	TRBV2	TGTGCCAGCAGTAAAGAGGGGGACACCATATATTTT	CASSKEGDTIYF
NA	TRBD2	TRBJ2-6	TRBV9	TGTGCCAGCAGCCTCCGGACTAGCGGGAGATCCTCTGGGGCCAACGTCCTGACTTTC	CASSLRTSGRSSGANVLTF
NA	TRBD2	TRBJ2-1	TRBV5-1	TGCGCCAGCAGCGTTGGGACTAGCGGGAGGGGAAGTTACAATGAGCAGTTCTTC	CASSVGTSGRGSYNEQFF
NA	NA	TRBJ2-2	TRBV19	TGTGCCAGTGGGGTCACTAGGAACACCGGGGAGCTGTTTTTT	CASGVTRNTGELFF
NA	TRBD1	TRBJ1-2	TRBV18	TGTGCCAGCTCACCCGGGACAGGGGTCGGCTACACCTTC	CASSPGTGVGYTF
few	NA	TRBJ2-7	TRBV28	TGTGCCAGCAGTTTAGGGGGCAGTTCCTACGAGCAGTACTTC	CASSLGGSSYEQYF
NA	NA	TRBJ2-7	TRBV11-2	TGTGCCAGCAGCTTTAGTTTCCTCGAGCAGTACTTC	CASSFSFLEQYF
once	NA	TRBJ2-6	TRBV7-6	TGTGCCAGCAGCCCTCGCGTCTCTGGGGCCAACGTCCTGACTTTC	CASSPRVSGANVLTF
NA	TRBD2	TRBJ2-2	TRBV4-2	TGTGCCAGCAGCCAAGATACTAGCGGGAGTCGAACCGGGGAGCTGTTTTTT	CASSQDTSGSRTGELFF
NA	TRBD1	TRBJ1-2	TRBV6-1	TGTGCCAGCAGTGAAGCGCTTCAGGGGGGCGGTTCCGGCTACACCTTC	CASSEALQGGGSGYTF
NA	NA	TRBJ2-2	TRBV3-1/TRBV3-2	TGTGCCAGCAGCCAAGCGCGTTACACCGGGGAGCTGTTTTTT	CASSQARYTGELFF
NA	TRBD2	TRBJ2-2	TRBV5-1	TGCGCCAGCAGCCTATACCGACTAGCGGGAGGGTCGAACACCGGGGAGCTGTTTTTT	CASSLYRLAGGSNTGELFF
NA	NA	TRBJ2-5	TRBV6-2/TRBV6-3	TGTGCCAGCAGTTACCCTGAGACCCAGTACTTC	CASSYPETQYF
NA	NA	TRBJ2-7	TRBV28	TGTGCCAGCAGTTTCCCCGGGGACATACACGAGCAGTACTTC	CASSFPGDIHEQYF
NA	NA	TRBJ1-5	TRBV11-2	TGTGCCAGCAGCTTTCAGGGGTTGGATCAGCCCCAGCATTTT	CASSFQGLDQPQHF
NA	NA	TRBJ2-6	TRBV7-9	TGTGCCAGCAGCTTAGGTTCGGGAGTCCGACCTGGGGCCAACGTCCTGACTTTC	CASSLGSGVRPGANVLTF
NA	TRBD1	TRBJ2-3	TRBV18	TGTGCCAGCTCACCTGGGGACAGGGGAGGTAGAGATACGCAGTATTTT	CASSPGDRGGRDTQYF
NA	TRBD2	TRBJ2-1	TRBV19	TGTGCCAGTAGTATCTTAGGGACTAGCGGGAGTTCTTGGAATGAGCAGTTCTTC	CASSILGTSGSSWNEQFF
NA	TRBD2	TRBJ2-1	TRBV7-2	TGTGCCAGCAGCTCGGTGCTGACTAGCGGATCCAATGAGCAGTTCTTC	CASSSVLTSGSNEQFF
NA	TRBD2	TRBJ2-1	TRBV15	TGTGCCACCAGCAGAGAGGTTCCTAGCGGGAGGGGTGAGCAGTTCTTC	CATSREVPSGRGEQFF
NA	NA	TRBJ1-5	TRBV21-1	TGTGCCAGCAGCAAAGCGCTTTTGGTCGTATCAGGACAGAGGAGCAATCAGCCCCAGCATTTT	CASSKALLVVSGQRSNQPQHF
NA	NA	TRBJ1-6	TRBV28	TGTGCCAGCAGTCATCAGAAAAGCTCCTATAATTCACCCCTCCACTTT	CASSHQKSSYNSPLHF
NA	TRBD1	TRBJ2-3	TRBV28	TGTGCCAGCAGTTTACAGGGGGCAGGAACAGATACGCAGTATTTT	CASSLQGAGTDTQYF
NA	TRBD2	TRBJ2-7	TRBV7-2	TGTGCCAGCAGTCCGGAATCTAGCGGGTTGGCCTACGAGCAGTACTTC	CASSPESSGLAYEQYF
NA	TRBD1	TRBJ2-5	TRBV6-5	TGTGCCAGCAGAGACAGGGGGCTTCAAGAGACCCAGTACTTC	CASRDRGLQETQYF
NA	NA	TRBJ2-5	TRBV7-8	TGTGCCAGCAGCTTAGGACCCGCGGACAGACAAGAGACCCAGTACTTC	CASSLGPADRQETQYF
NA	TRBD1	TRBJ1-2	TRBV7-9	TGTGCCAGCAGCCGCGGACAGGGAACGGACTATGGCTACACCTTC	CASSRGQGTDYGYTF
NA	NA	TRBJ2-1	TRBV3-1/TRBV3-2	TGTGCCAGCAGCCCCTCTGGCGGGCTAGCGACCTACAATGAGCAGTTCTTC	CASSPSGGLATYNEQFF
NA	TRBD2	TRBJ2-3	TRBV7-9	TGTGCCAGCAGCTCCAGCTCGGGACTAGCAGCAGATACGCAGTATTTT	CASSSSSGLAADTQYF
NA	TRBD1	TRBJ1-5	TRBV3-1/TRBV3-2	TGTGCCAGCAGCCAAACTGACAGGGTTGGCCAGCCCCAGCATTTT	CASSQTDRVGQPQHF
NA	NA	TRBJ2-1	TRBV28	TGTGCCAGCAGCTACGGGGTCCCGACCTACAATGAGCAGTTCTTC	CASSYGVPTYNEQFF
few	TRBD1	TRBJ1-6	TRBV7-8	TGTGCCAGCAGCTACCGGGACAGGGAGAATTCACCCCTCCACTTT	CASSYRDRENSPLHF
once	NA	TRBJ1-6	TRBV5-1	TGCGCCAGCAGCTCCGGGGAACTAAATTCACCCCTCCACTTT	CASSSGELNSPLHF
NA	NA	TRBJ1-2	TRBV4-1	TGCGCCAGCAGCCAAGATGGTTGGGGGCAGGAGGGCTACACCTTC	CASSQDGWGQEGYTF
NA	NA	TRBJ2-1	TRBV28	TGTGCCAGCAGTTTAACGTTTGGGAGCAATGAGCAGTTCTTC	CASSLTFGSNEQFF
NA	TRBD2	TRBJ2-3	TRBV5-1	TGCGCCAGCAGCTTGCATACTAGCGGCACAGATACGCAGTATTTT	CASSLHTSGTDTQYF
NA	NA	TRBJ1-4	TRBV27	TGTGCCAGCACCCCAAGGGCAATCCCAGGGGAAAAACTGTTTTTT	CASTPRAIPGEKLFF
NA	NA	TRBJ1-5	TRBV20-1	TGCAGTGCTAGTCGGGACATGAGGTATAGCAATCAGCCCCAGCATTTT	CSASRDMRYSNQPQHF
NA	NA	TRBJ2-1	TRBV14	TGTGCCAGCAGCGGGACCCGGGACTCAAGCTCCTACAATGAGCAGTTCTTC	CASSGTRDSSSYNEQFF
NA	TRBD1	TRBJ1-2	TRBV7-9	TGTGCCAGCAGCGCAAGGGGGCAATATGGCTACACCTTC	CASSARGQYGYTF
NA	TRBD1	TRBJ2-7	TRBV7-2	TGTGCCAGCAGTACACAGGGGCTAGCCGGCTACGAGCAGTACTTC	CASSTQGLAGYEQYF